A single sample is the source of the 17 T cell receptor beta chains below, sequenced in a study of blood T cell repertoires in COVID-19. Measured with immunoSEQ multiplex PCR; TCRdb has only the in-frame clones, and not every one. The table includes about 150,000 clones, approximately 86% detected once. The sample comprised peripheral blood. These TCRs come from a man between 65 and 85 years old with acute or convalescent COVID-19.

This sequence joins TRBV18 and TRBJ2-2; D perhaps matches TRBD2 (5 bases). Germline-derived CDR1 and CDR2 are KGHSH and LQKENI. The V end was cut by 5 bases, the J end by 1 base, with 11 bases between. The CDR3 extends over 15 amino acids. The CDR3 region is CASSTTLENTGELFF. The DNA for the CDR3 is TGTGCCAGCTCAACCACACTAGAGAACACCGGGGAGCTGTTTTTT.

The chain is built from TRBV7-8 and TRBJ2-5; D unresolved. The CDR3 runs to 11 residues. V gave up 9 bases and J gave up 2 bases, with 7 bases separating them. The germline V gene has CDR1 SGHVS and CDR2 FQNEAQ. CDR3 sequence: CARERQETQYF. The CDR3 DNA sequence: TGTGCCAGAGAGAGGCAAGAGACCCAGTACTTC.

This chain links TRBV10-3 with TRBJ2-7; 11 nucleotides align to TRBD2. Germline lookup yields CDR1 ENHRY and CDR2 SYGVKD. CDR3 size: 17 residues. The V gene end was trimmed by 0 bases and the J gene end by 3 bases; junction bases not matched to a gene: 7. CDR3 amino acids: CAISESPTSGSIYEQYF. CDR3 bases: TGTGCCATCAGTGAGTCCCCCACTAGCGGGAGTATCTACGAGCAGTACTTC.

The gene calls are TRBV11-3 and TRBJ2-5; 12 positions match TRBD2. The CDR3 has 17 residues. Germline V gene sequence: CDR1 SGHNT, CDR2 YENEEA. The junction had 3 bases not matched to a gene; V was cut back by 1 base and J by 0 bases. The CDR3 sequence is CASSLGLAGEYQETQYF. The CDR3 coding sequence is TGTGCCAGCAGCTTAGGACTAGCGGGAGAGTACCAAGAGACCCAGTACTTC. Using reference TRBV11-3 and TRBJ2-5 for the parts outside the CDR3, the full variable domain is EAGVVQSPRYKIIEKKQPVAFWCNPISGHNTLYWYLQNLGQGPELLIRYENEEAVDDSQLPKDRFSAERLKGVDSTLKIQPAELGDSAVYLCASSLGLAGEYQETQYFGPGTRLLVL.

The chain is built from TRBV24-1 and TRBJ2-1; 9 bases are a match to TRBD1. The CDR3 covers 15 residues. Germline V lookup: CDR1 KGHDR, CDR2 SFDVKD. The junction had 4 bases not matched to a gene; V was cut back by 6 bases and J by 2 bases. The DNA of the CDR3 is TGTGCCACCAGTCCTAGGGACAGGGCCTACAATGAGCAGTTCTTC. It encodes CATSPRDRAYNEQFF.

The chain employs TRBV28 and TRBJ1-5, with D possibly being TRBD1 (6 bases). Germline CDR1 and CDR2: MDHEN and SYDVKM. The CDR3 sequence is 14 residues long. Between the trimmed V and J ends, which lost 2 bases and 8 bases, there was a span of 13 bases. The CDR3 DNA reads as TGTGCCAGCAGTTTAATACAGGGTCGTGAGCCCCAGCATTTT. Its translation: CASSLIQGREPQHF.

The chain couples TRBV13 to TRBJ1-6; 7 bases match TRBD1. CDR1 and CDR2 (germline): PRHDT, FYEKMQ (reference sequence). V was clipped by 4 bases and J by 5 bases; unmatched bases: 2. The CDR3 consists of 14 residues. For the CDR3, the DNA is TGTGCCAGCAGCTCGGACAGGAATAATTCACCCCTCCACTTT. Translation: CASSSDRNNSPLHF.

This clone appeared a few times. The chain couples TRBV5-6 to TRBJ2-2; tentative D call: TRBD2 (5 bases). Germline CDR1 is SGHDT and CDR2 is YYEEEE. Trimming took off 4 bases at V and 2 bases at J, with 12 bases between the two ends. The CDR3 has 15 amino acids. DNA of the CDR3: TGTGCCAGCAGCCCTATGACGGGAAACACCGGGGAGCTGTTTTTT. Residues: CASSPMTGNTGELFF.

This clone was seen only once. The rearrangement joins TRBV3-1 (or the pseudogene TRBV3-2) to TRBJ1-2; TRBD1 aligns across 7 bases. The CDR3 has 17 residues. In germline, CDR1 is LGHDT, CDR2 YNNKEL (reference sequence). V trimming: 1 base; J trimming: 0 bases; junction bases outside the gene matches: 8. CDR3 residues: CASSQVRTGATNYGYTF. The CDR3, as DNA: TGTGCCAGCAGCCAAGTGAGAACAGGGGCCACTAACTATGGCTACACCTTC.

The chain links TRBV6-5 to TRBJ2-1, with D possibly TRBD2 on 6 matching bases. This CDR3 has 13 amino acids. Trimming pared 6 bases from V and 5 bases from J, leaving 11 bases between. Germline V gene data show CDR1 as MNHEY and CDR2 as SVGAGI. The DNA of the CDR3 is TGTGCCAGCAGCGGGACTTCCCACAATGAGCAGTTCTTC. Translated: CASSGTSHNEQFF.

The V and J genes are TRBV24-1 and TRBJ1-2, with 8 bases lining up with TRBD1. The CDR3 has 18 residues. Germline V lookup: CDR1 KGHDR, CDR2 SFDVKD. V lost 2 bases and J lost 2; bases outside the gene matches: 12. CDR3 loop: CATSDSGGGGRYNYGYTF. As DNA, the CDR3 is TGTGCCACCAGTGATTCAGGGGGCGGCGGTAGGTACAACTATGGCTACACCTTC.

The chain joins TRBV7-6 to TRBJ2-3; D is possibly TRBD2 (6 bases). CDR3 length equals 16 residues. V lost 1 base, J lost 4 bases, and 15 bases lay in between. Germline CDR1 is SGHVS and CDR2 is FNYEAQ. DNA for the CDR3: TGTGCCAGCAGCTTAGGCGCGACTAGTGGTCCAGATACGCAGTATTTT. Its protein is CASSLGATSGPDTQYF. The whole variable domain, remainder taken from reference TRBV7-6 and TRBJ2-3, is GAGVSQSPRYKVTKRGQDVALRCDPISGHVSLYWYRQALGQGPEFLTYFNYEAQQDKSGLPNDRFSAERPEGSISTLTIQRTEQRDSAMYRCASSLGATSGPDTQYFGPGTRLTVL.

This chain joins TRBV9 and TRBJ2-5; D possibly corresponds to TRBD2 (5 bases). The germline CDR1 and CDR2 sequences are SGDLS and YYNGEE. This CDR3 contains 17 residues. The germline V and J ends were trimmed by 0 bases and 7 bases, with 22 bases remaining between them. This CDR3 is CASSVESMVGVGGTQYF. CDR3 DNA sequence: TGTGCCAGCAGCGTAGAGTCAATGGTCGGGGTTGGTGGGACCCAGTACTTC.

The chain combines TRBV19 with TRBJ1-2; tentatively, D is TRBD1 (6 bases). V was shortened by 3 bases and J by 8 bases, with 10 bases between the two germline ends. CDR1 is LNHDA and CDR2 is SQIVND in the germline V gene (reference sequence). The CDR3 consists of 12 residues. The CDR3 protein is CASSMWTEGYTF. The CDR3 DNA reads TGTGCCAGTAGTATGTGGACAGAAGGCTACACCTTC.

The CDR3 coding sequence is TGTGCCAGCATGGACAGGGGGCTTAGGAACACTGAAGCTTTCTTT. Its protein is CASMDRGLRNTEAFF. This chain connects TRBV6-5 to TRBJ1-1, with 11 bases identical to TRBD1. The J segment lost 1 base and the V segment lost 7 bases, leaving 5 bases of the junction unmatched. The germline CDR1 and CDR2 sequences are MNHEY and SVGAGI. This CDR3 is built from 15 residues.

This chain joins TRBV28 and TRBJ1-2; 8 bases agree with TRBD1. This CDR3 has 12 residues. Germline CDR1 MDHEN, CDR2 SYDVKM. V was clipped by 8 bases and J by 7 bases; unmatched bases: 6. The CDR3: CASGQGELGYTF. In DNA form, the CDR3 reads TGTGCCAGCGGACAGGGAGAACTTGGCTACACCTTC.

This sequence joins TRBV7-2 and TRBJ2-7; 12 bases are a match to TRBD2. The CDR3 consists of 15 residues. The V gene's germline CDR1 is SGHTA and CDR2 FQGNSA. The trim removed 5 bases at V and 4 bases at J, leaving 6 bases unmatched. The CDR3 DNA follows: TGTGCCAGCAGCCACCCGGGACTAGCGGGTTACGAGCAGTACTTC. Its translation is CASSHPGLAGYEQYF.